This T cell receptor (beta chain) was found in a study of blood T cell repertoires in COVID-19. CDR3 length: 17 amino acids. Germline V gene sequence: CDR1 SGHDT, CDR2 YYEEEE. Trimming cost V 4 bases and J 0 bases, with 20 bases left between them. Sequencing used immunoSEQ multiplex PCR; TCRdb keeps in-frame clones, though not all of them. Here the sample spans 200,000 or so clones, about 93% being singletons. The source of this sequence is a man aged 55 to 70 with COVID-19, enrolled during active disease. V is TRBV5-6 and J is TRBJ2-7; a weak D match, TRBD1 (6 bases). The source material was peripheral blood. DNA for the CDR3: TGTGCCAGCAGCACCTGGGTTGGCAGGGGAGACTCCTACGAGCAGTACTTC. It encodes CASSTWVGRGDSYEQYF. Together with reference TRBV5-6 and TRBJ2-7, the CDR3 gives the full variable domain: DAGVTQSPTHLIKTRGQQVTLRCSPKSGHDTVSWYQQALGQGPQFIFQYYEEEERQRGNFPDRFSGHQFPNYSSELNVNALLLGDSALYLCASSTWVGRGDSYEQYFGPGTRLTVT.